This TCR beta chain was sequenced during a study of blood T cell repertoires in COVID-19. The ends lost 2 bases at V and 4 bases at J; junction bases unmatched: 3. Germline CDR1 is SGHRS and CDR2 is YFSETQ. The CDR3 contains 14 residues. The protocol was immunoSEQ multiplex PCR, while the TCRdb copy is restricted to in-frame clones and leaves out a portion. In the table there are roughly 150,000 clones, just over 90% of which are singletons. This clone is a singleton in its sample. The rearrangement uses TRBV5-1 and TRBJ1-1; 9 bases match TRBD1. The sequence was collected from a man aged 18 to 29 with COVID-19, enrolled during active disease. The sample comprised peripheral blood. DNA for the CDR3: TGCGCCAGCAGCTTACAGACAGGGGGCACTGAAGCTTTCTTT. It yields the protein CASSLQTGGTEAFF. The whole variable domain, filled in from reference TRBV5-1 and TRBJ1-1, reads KAGVTQTPRYLIKTRGQQVTLSCSPISGHRSVSWYQQTPGQGLQFLFEYFSETQRNKGNFPGRFSGRQFSNSRSEMNVSTLELGDSALYLCASSLQTGGTEAFFGQGTRLTVV.